The 22 T cell receptor beta chains given below trace back to one sample, sequenced in a study of cytomegalovirus exposure and HLA in healthy donors. 13 Jbeta primers and 60 Vbeta primers were used for the PCR. TCRdb's copy holds only in-frame clones and misses some; the assay was immunoSEQ multiplex PCR. This sample yields about 140,000 clones, of which approximately 80% are seen a single time; less than 3% belongs to the top ten. The sequenced sample consisted of PBMCs. These receptors were collected from a man aged 50-59 years in good health and CMV-seronegative.

CDR3 sequence (DNA): TGTGCCAGCCTTAGAGGGGACAGGGCCGGGGAGCTGTTTTTT. Its protein product is CASLRGDRAGELFF. The V gene is TRBV28, the J gene TRBJ2-2; 9 bases align to TRBD1. Trimming removed 8 bases from V and 6 bases from J; junction bases left unmatched: 7. The CDR3 loop spans 14 amino acids. CDR1 is MDHEN, CDR2 SYDVKM, per germline. Full variable domain (remainder filled in from reference TRBV28 and TRBJ2-2): DVKVTQSSRYLVKRTGEKVFLECVQDMDHENMFWYRQDPGLGLRLIYFSYDVKMKEKGDIPEGYSVSREKKERFSLILESASTNQTSMYLCASLRGDRAGELFFGEGSRLTVL.

This clone appeared a few times. The chain is built from TRBV7-6 and TRBJ1-1, with 8 nucleotides matching TRBD1. Germline V gene data show CDR1 as SGHVS and CDR2 as FNYEAQ. This CDR3 has 14 residues. V gave up 3 bases and J gave up 1 base; unmatched junction bases: 1. The CDR3 spells CASSLTGENTEAFF. In DNA form, the CDR3 reads TGTGCCAGCAGCTTGACAGGGGAGAACACTGAAGCTTTCTTT.

The J gene is TRBJ1-2, the V gene TRBV30; D is uncertain. There are 12 residues in the CDR3. V was clipped by 0 bases and J by 4 bases, with 6 bases between them. Germline lookup yields CDR1 GTSNPN and CDR2 SVGIG (reference sequence). The CDR3 sequence is CAWSVLIYGYTF. As DNA, the CDR3 is TGTGCCTGGAGTGTACTAATCTATGGCTACACCTTC.

The chain couples TRBV7-8 to TRBJ1-6, with no clear D. The ends were cut back, 2 bases at V and 0 bases at J, with 14 bases in the middle. Germline loops: CDR1 SGHVS, CDR2 FQNEAQ. This CDR3 has 18 residues. CDR3 sequence (DNA): TGTGCCAGCAGCTTAAGGGAGCAAACGAGCTCCTATAATTCACCCCTCCACTTT. This encodes CASSLREQTSSYNSPLHF. Full variable domain (outside the CDR3, taken from reference TRBV7-8 and TRBJ1-6): GAGVSQSPRYKVAKRGQDVALRCDPISGHVSLFWYQQALGQGPEFLTYFQNEAQLDKSGLPSDRFFAERPEGSVSTLKIQRTQQEDSAVYLCASSLREQTSSYNSPLHFGNGTRLTVT.

The CDR3 DNA reads as TGTGCCAGCAGTTTAGAAGACGGTGGGTTGGGCGGCTACACCTTC. It codes for CASSLEDGGLGGYTF. This chain joins TRBV28 and TRBJ1-2; D is unresolved. Trimming shortened V by 2 bases and J by 8 bases, and 18 bases separated the two germline ends. This CDR3 region has 15 residues. Germline assignment: CDR1 MDHEN and CDR2 SYDVKM.

The chain links TRBV30 to TRBJ1-1; D is undetermined. The CDR3 has 13 residues. Trimming removed 1 base at V and 1 base at J, with 7 bases between. The germline CDR1 and CDR2 sequences are GTSNPN and SVGIG (reference sequence). The CDR3: CAWSDRSNTEAFF. DNA of the CDR3: TGTGCCTGGAGTGACAGATCGAACACTGAAGCTTTCTTT.

CDR3 DNA sequence: TGTGCCAGCAGCCCCCGGACTAGCGGGGGGGAGACCCAGTACTTC. It encodes CASSPRTSGGETQYF. The chain combines TRBV11-2 with TRBJ2-5; 14 bases align to TRBD2. This CDR3 region has 15 residues. Germline V gene sequence: CDR1 SGHAT, CDR2 FQNNGV. The ends lost 5 bases at V and 5 bases at J; junction bases unmatched: 4.

The DNA of the CDR3 is TGTGCCAGCAGCACGCTCGGGACTAGCGGGAGGGGTGAGCAGTTCTTC. The encoded protein is CASSTLGTSGRGEQFF. The chain combines TRBV9 with TRBJ2-1; the match to TRBD2 covers 16 bases. The germline gives CDR1 SGDLS, CDR2 YYNGEE. The CDR3 consists of 16 residues. V shed 4 bases and J 9 bases; nucleotides not matched to a gene: 7.

The chain employs TRBV28 and TRBJ1-2; 10 nucleotides line up with TRBD1. This CDR3 has 14 residues. The germline V gene encodes CDR1 MDHEN and CDR2 SYDVKM. V lost 6 bases and J lost 5; bases outside the gene matches: 6. Here the CDR3 DNA reads TGTGCCAGCAGGCAGGGACAGGGGCTTTATGGCTACACCTTC. This gives the protein CASRQGQGLYGYTF.

The chain couples TRBV6-5 to TRBJ1-2; 9 bases fit TRBD1. The germline CDR1 and CDR2 sequences are MNHEY and SVGAGI. V dropped 2 bases and J dropped 3; count of bases not matched to a gene: 4. There are 15 residues in the CDR3. CDR3 loop: CASSYRTGADYGYTF. For the CDR3, the DNA is TGTGCCAGCAGTTACCGGACAGGGGCAGACTATGGCTACACCTTC.

The chain carries TRBV5-6 and TRBJ2-3; D is possibly TRBD2 (6 bases). Germline loops: CDR1 SGHDT, CDR2 YYEEEE. There are 15 residues in the CDR3. V gave up 6 bases and J gave up 4 bases, with 18 bases separating them. CDR3 protein: CASTQWGGGPDTQYF. The CDR3 DNA sequence: TGTGCCAGCACCCAGTGGGGAGGTGGACCAGATACGCAGTATTTT.

This clone came up once. The J gene is TRBJ2-6, the V gene TRBV29-1; 8 bases are shared with TRBD1. The trim removed 7 bases at V and 3 bases at J, leaving 8 bases unmatched. From germline, CDR1 is SQVTM and CDR2 ANQGSEA. This CDR3 is 15 amino acids long. CDR3 region: CSAETGEVGANVLTF. The CDR3, as DNA: TGCAGCGCCGAGACAGGGGAGGTTGGGGCCAACGTCCTGACTTTC. Looking up the rest from reference TRBV29-1 and TRBJ2-6 gives the full variable domain: SAVISQKPSRDICQRGTSLTIQCQVDSQVTMMFWYRQQPGQSLTLIATANQGSEATYESGFVIDKFPISRPNLTFSTLTVSNMSPEDSSIYLCSAETGEVGANVLTFGAGSRLTVL.

The chain carries TRBV27 and TRBJ1-5; D is possibly TRBD1 (6 bases). CDR1 is MNHEY, CDR2 SMNVEV, per germline (reference sequence). This CDR3 spans 15 amino acids. V lost 8 bases, J lost 3 bases, and 17 bases lay in between. CDR3 coding DNA: TGTGCCAGCCGCCCAAAACAGGGCTACAATCAGCCCCAGCATTTT. Its translation is CASRPKQGYNQPQHF.

The gene calls are TRBV5-1 and TRBJ2-5, with TRBD2 matching 8 bases. From germline, CDR1 is SGHRS and CDR2 YFSETQ. The V gene end was trimmed by 4 bases and the J gene end by 3 bases; junction bases not matched to a gene: 14. The CDR3 sequence is 17 residues long. In nucleotides, the CDR3 is TGCGCCAGCAGCATCCTCCCGGGGGCAGCGGGGGAAGAGACCCAGTACTTC. Protein: CASSILPGAAGEETQYF.

The rearrangement links TRBV9 to TRBJ2-7; TRBD1 aligns across 12 bases. CDR3 size: 17 residues. Unmatched junction bases numbered 8, after V lost 4 bases and J lost 0 bases. Germline V CDR1 and CDR2: SGDLS, YYNGEE. CDR3 loop: CASSTGTGGYGSYEQYF. The CDR3 bases are TGTGCCAGCAGCACTGGGACAGGGGGCTACGGCTCCTACGAGCAGTACTTC.

This clone was counted only a few times. This rearrangement joins TRBV5-1 to TRBJ2-7; D is undetermined. The CDR3 contains 11 residues. V lost 6 bases and J 6 bases, leaving 10 bases between the germline ends. CDR1 SGHRS and CDR2 YFSETQ come from the germline V gene. DNA of the CDR3: TGCGCCAGCAAAAGTTCCGGCGAGCAGTACTTC. It codes for CASKSSGEQYF.

V usage is TRBV19 and J usage is TRBJ2-1, with 9 bases lining up with TRBD2. The V gene end was trimmed by 1 base and the J gene end by 10 bases; junction bases not matched to a gene: 8. Germline V lookup: CDR1 LNHDA, CDR2 SQIVND (reference sequence). The CDR3 is 15 residues long. The CDR3 region is CASSIGASGIYEQFF. CDR3 nucleotides: TGTGCCAGTAGTATAGGTGCTAGCGGGATATACGAGCAGTTCTTC.

This chain connects TRBV7-6 to TRBJ1-1, with D uncertain. Germline V gene lookup returns CDR1 SGHVS and CDR2 FNYEAQ. The CDR3 covers 16 residues. Between the trimmed V and J ends, which lost 1 base and 1 base, there was a span of 13 bases. CDR3 region: CASSLGSAIGNTEAFF. CDR3 nucleotides: TGTGCCAGCAGCTTAGGATCAGCGATAGGGAACACTGAAGCTTTCTTT.

The genes are TRBV6-1 and TRBJ2-5; 7 nucleotides match TRBD1. TRBJ2-7 matches the DNA end more closely, so the J call is doubtful. The CDR3 consists of 14 residues. CDR1 is MNHNS and CDR2 is SASEGT in the germline V gene. The CDR3 DNA reads as TGTGCCAGCAGTGCCCGGGACAGCTTGGCCGAGCAGTACTTC. This sequence encodes CASSARDSLAEQYF.

The table lists this clone with a count of one. The V call is TRBV11-3, the J call TRBJ2-5, with TRBD2 as a possible D gene (6 bases). With 4 bases removed from V and 6 bases from J, the gap between germline ends came to 15 bases. CDR1 and CDR2 (germline): SGHNT, YENEEA. This CDR3 has 14 residues. CDR3 region: CASSWGVAGKTQYF. Written as DNA, the CDR3 is TGTGCCAGCAGCTGGGGGGTCGCGGGGAAGACCCAGTACTTC.

The V gene is TRBV7-3, the J gene TRBJ2-1; 10 nucleotides align to TRBD2. The CDR3 loop spans 15 amino acids. From germline, CDR1 is SGHTA and CDR2 FQGTGA. V was pared by 4 bases and J by 6 bases, with 6 bases of the junction left unmatched. CDR3 in amino acids: CASSSLASGSNEQFF. CDR3 sequence (DNA): TGTGCCAGCAGCTCCCTGGCTAGCGGGAGCAATGAGCAGTTCTTC.

The V and J genes are TRBV5-4 and TRBJ2-1, with 9 bases lining up with TRBD2. V lost 0 bases to trimming and J lost 7 bases; unmatched junction nucleotides: 5. Germline V gene data show CDR1 as SGHNT and CDR2 as YYREEE (reference sequence). The CDR3 spans 15 residues. The CDR3 sequence is CASSLGGGAENEQFF. CDR3 coding DNA: TGTGCCAGCAGCTTGGGCGGGGGGGCTGAGAATGAGCAGTTCTTC.